This record covers a single TCR beta chain. Generated by immunoSEQ multiplex PCR, the TCRdb table keeps only in-frame clones and is missing some. In the table there are tens of thousands of clones, 88% of which are singletons. This sample is part of a study of OX40 agonist ivuxolimab in advanced cancers. Sequencing was performed on CD4+ or CD8+ T cells sorted from blood, taken in a trial of the OX40 agonist ivuxolimab. The origin of this receptor is an adult with an advanced solid tumor such as melanoma, head and neck, liver or kidney cancer.

The CDR3 DNA follows: TGCGCCAGCAGTCAGACGAACACCGGGGAGCTGTTTTTT. Its protein is CASSQTNTGELFF. The genes are TRBV23-1 and TRBJ2-2; D gene unclear. TRBV23-1 qualifies as an ORF whose function is uncertain. The CDR3 covers 13 residues. With 3 bases removed from V and 0 bases from J, the gap between germline ends came to 2 bases.